Reported below is one T cell receptor (beta chain). The antigen is not known. The data originate from a study of graft-versus-host responses after intestinal transplantation. Assay: immunoSEQ multiplex PCR; the TCRdb copy retains only in-frame clones and omits some. Of around 110,000 clones listed, about nine tenths are singletons. Germline CDR1 LNHNV, CDR2 YYDKDF (reference sequence). The ends were cut back, 0 bases at V and 1 base at J, with 14 bases in the middle. CDR3 length: 17 amino acids. The V gene is TRBV15, the J gene TRBJ2-3, with D possibly TRBD2 on 5 matching bases. The input for sequencing was unstimulated CD4+ T cells sorted from spleen or lymph node cells, taken before transplant. The receptor comes from a human donor who was the organ donor for an intestinal transplant. The CDR3 DNA reads as TGTGCCACCAGCAGAGATAGGTTTCGCGGGCGCACAGATACGCAGTATTTT. Its protein is CATSRDRFRGRTDTQYF.